This entry lists 19 T cell receptor beta chains sequenced from one sample in a study of glioma-infiltrating T cells. The iRepertoire nested amplicon-rescue multiplex PCR amplified TCR alpha and beta CDR3s from RNA. One entry per CDR3 protein, called by TCRdb with MiXCR from the multiplex PCR reads. The sample holds about 110,000 distinct CDR3 sequences; less than 30% are singletons and the top ten take roughly 30%. Sequences were obtained from glioma tissue, nonneoplastic brain tissue, or PBMCs (not recorded which). Source of these receptors: a human donor with low-grade glioma or glioblastoma, undergoing nonglioma brain surgery, or in good health (not recorded which).

This clonotype was recorded many times. The rearrangement links TRBV19 to TRBJ2-1, with D possibly matching TRBD2 (5 bases). V was shortened by 1 base and J by 2 bases, with 18 bases between the two germline ends. Germline V gene lookup returns CDR1 LNHDA and CDR2 SQIVND (reference sequence). The CDR3 covers 18 residues. This chain's CDR3 is CASSIVPIARVAYNEQFF. The CDR3 DNA sequence: TGTGCCAGTAGTATAGTACCCATAGCGAGAGTTGCCTACAATGAGCAGTTCTTC.

Ten or more counts support this clonotype. This chain uses TRBV4-3 with TRBJ1-2; perhaps TRBD1 as D (5 bases). This CDR3 has 15 amino acids. Germline V gene sequence: CDR1 LGHNA, CDR2 YSLEER. The V gene lost 4 bases and the J gene lost 5 bases, with 17 bases spanning the gap. CDR3 protein: CASSLRQGLRYGYTF. The CDR3 coding sequence is TGCGCCAGCAGCCTCCGGCAGGGACTACGGTATGGCTACACCTTC.

As concerns this clonotype: In this CDR3 the conserved last residue, phenylalanine or tryptophan, is missing, so a read error is likely. The J gene is TRBJ2-1, the V gene TRBV18, with TRBD1 matching 8 bases. Germline lookup yields CDR1 KGHSH and CDR2 LQKENI. V dropped 0 bases and J dropped 5; count of bases not matched to a gene: 9. The CDR3 length is 17 residues. The CDR3: CASSPPSPRGLDNEQFL. DNA of the CDR3: TGTGCCAGCTCACCACCATCGCCCAGGGGGCTCGACAATGAGCAGTTCCTC.

This clonotype appeared a single time. V and J are TRBV28 and TRBJ2-7, with 13 positions matching TRBD2. The CDR3 extends over 15 amino acids. Germline loops: CDR1 MDHEN, CDR2 SYDVKM. V was pared by 7 bases and J by 3 bases, with 6 bases of the junction left unmatched. The DNA of the CDR3 is TGTGCCAGCACCGGACTAGCGGGAGTTGGCTACGAGCAGTACTTC. Its protein is CASTGLAGVGYEQYF.

The V and J genes are TRBV18 and TRBJ2-5; the match to TRBD1 covers 11 bases. The germline V gene encodes CDR1 KGHSH and CDR2 LQKENI. J lost 5 bases, V lost 5 bases, and 4 bases had no gene match. The CDR3 sequence is 14 residues long. The DNA for the CDR3 is TGTGCCAGCTCAGGACAGGGGGCGCCTGAGACCCAGTACTTC. This codes for CASSGQGAPETQYF.

The genes are TRBV3-1 and TRBJ2-5; 7 bases are shared with TRBD1. From germline, CDR1 is LGHDT and CDR2 YNNKEL (reference sequence). The CDR3 sequence is 14 residues long. Germline trimming cut 6 bases from V and 7 bases from J; bases unmatched to any gene: 11. This CDR3 reads CASSAANRGVTQYF. DNA for the CDR3: TGTGCCAGCAGTGCTGCCAACAGGGGCGTGACCCAGTACTTC.

Remarks on this clonotype: A much larger clone lies a single base off, so this may be a read error. The chain carries TRBV20-1 and TRBJ2-7, with TRBD2 as a possible D gene (5 bases). Per the germline V gene, CDR1 is DFQATT and CDR2 is SNEGSKA (reference sequence). The CDR3 covers 14 residues. The CDR3 protein is CSARKASSFYGQYF. The CDR3 nucleotides are TGCAGTGCTAGGAAGGCTAGCTCCTTCTACGGGCAGTACTTC.

This clonotype turned up a few times. The chain employs TRBV29-1 and TRBJ2-1, with 9 nucleotides matching TRBD1. The CDR3 is 16 amino acids. Germline V gene sequence: CDR1 SQVTM, CDR2 ANQGSEA. V shed 4 bases, J shed 3 bases, and the junction held 10 bases outside the gene matches. The CDR3 nucleotides are TGCAGCGTTGCCGGCCCTGGGACAGGGAACTACAATGAGCAGTTCTTC. Its translation is CSVAGPGTGNYNEQFF.

About this clonotype itself: A much larger clone is a single base away; this may be a read error. J is TRBJ2-7 and V is TRBV2, with no clear D. CDR3 length: 12 amino acids. CDR1 is SNHLY, CDR2 FYNNEI, per germline. CDR3 bases: TGTGCCAGCAGAAGGTCCACCTACGGGCAGTACTTC. Translating it yields CASRRSTYGQYF. Drawing the rest from reference TRBV2 and TRBJ2-7, the complete variable domain is EPEVTQTPSHQVTQMGQEVILRCVPISNHLYFYWYRQILGQKVEFLVSFYNNEISEKSEIFDDQFSVERPDGSNFTLKIRSTKLEDSAMYFCASRRSTYGQYFGPGTRLTVT.

In its sample, this clonotype was seen many times. The CDR3, as DNA: TGTGCCAGCAGCCAAGTGTACAGTTACAATGAGCAGTTCTTC. This sequence encodes CASSQVYSYNEQFF. The V gene is TRBV14, the J gene TRBJ2-1; D ambiguous. V was trimmed by 1 base and J by 4 bases, leaving 8 bases between them. The CDR3 has 14 amino acids. Looked up from germline, CDR1 is SGHDN and CDR2 is FVKESK.

The chain recombines TRBV6-6 with TRBJ1-1; the D gene is possibly TRBD1 (5 bases). V lost 2 bases, J lost 4 bases, and 11 bases lay in between. The CDR3 has 14 amino acids. Germline V gene data show CDR1 as MNHNY and CDR2 as SVGAGI (reference sequence). CDR3 nucleotides: TGTGCCAGCAGTTACCTGGAGGGGTTCACTGAAGCTTTCTTT. It specifies CASSYLEGFTEAFF.

This chain connects TRBV4-1 to TRBJ2-7, with D possibly being TRBD1 (6 bases). Trimming removed 1 base at V and 3 bases at J, with 19 bases between. Germline CDR1 reads MGHRA; CDR2 reads YSYEKL. There are 17 residues in the CDR3. This CDR3 is CASSQVMAGQRIYEQYF. In DNA form, the CDR3 reads TGCGCCAGCAGCCAAGTAATGGCTGGACAGAGAATCTACGAGCAGTACTTC.

The chain recombines TRBV11-3 with TRBJ2-7, with D possibly matching TRBD2 (6 bases). With 1 base removed from V and 2 bases from J, the gap between germline ends came to 9 bases. The CDR3 contains 14 residues. Germline V lookup: CDR1 SGHNT, CDR2 YENEEA. The CDR3 nucleotides read TGTGCCAGCAGCTTAGGGGCGGGAACCTACGAGCAGTACTTC. Translated: CASSLGAGTYEQYF.

In its sample, this clonotype was seen many times. The J gene is TRBJ2-1, the V gene TRBV20-1; TRBD2 is a possible D gene (6 bases). V shed 1 base and J shed 6 bases, with 13 bases lying between them. Germline CDR1 DFQATT, CDR2 SNEGSKA (reference sequence). The CDR3 is made up of 14 amino acids. The CDR3 sequence is CSARVGLNRNEQFF. CDR3 DNA sequence: TGCAGTGCTAGAGTAGGACTAAACCGCAATGAGCAGTTCTTC.

Points on this clonotype: The CDR3 carries no conserved terminal phenylalanine or tryptophan, so it likely arises from a read error. The CDR3 DNA follows: TGTGCCAGCAGTTCCCAATATCAGCCCCAGCATTGT. Translated, it gives CASSSQYQPQHC. This sequence joins TRBV6-5 and TRBJ1-5; D unclear. The CDR3 has 12 amino acids. V gave up 4 bases and J gave up 5 bases, with 6 bases separating them. CDR1 MNHEY and CDR2 SVGAGI come from the germline V gene.

This clonotype was recorded many times. The J gene is TRBJ1-6, the V gene TRBV2; 7 positions agree with TRBD1. CDR3 length equals 13 residues. V lost 8 bases and J lost 7; bases outside the gene matches: 5. The germline V gene has CDR1 SNHLY and CDR2 FYNNEI. The CDR3 reads CASLRDRNSPLHF. The CDR3 coding sequence is TGTGCCAGCCTCCGGGACAGAAATTCACCCCTCCACTTT. The full variable domain, in which reference TRBV2 and TRBJ1-6 provide the parts outside the CDR3, is EPEVTQTPSHQVTQMGQEVILRCVPISNHLYFYWYRQILGQKVEFLVSFYNNEISEKSEIFDDQFSVERPDGSNFTLKIRSTKLEDSAMYFCASLRDRNSPLHFGNGTRLTVT.

In its sample, this clonotype was seen many times. The chain couples TRBV6-1 to TRBJ1-4; D gene uncertain. The germline V and J ends were trimmed by 6 bases and 5 bases, with 10 bases remaining between them. This CDR3 region has 13 residues. Per the germline V gene, CDR1 is MNHNS and CDR2 is SASEGT. The CDR3 DNA follows: TGTGCCAGCAGCCTGGACTGGAATGAAAAACTGTTTTTT. Residues: CASSLDWNEKLFF.

This clonotype came up many times. J is TRBJ2-1 and V is TRBV20-1; D could derive from TRBD1 or TRBD2 (5 bases each). The CDR3 consists of 15 residues. Trimming took 0 bases from V and 6 from J, leaving 15 bases between them. Germline CDR1 and CDR2: DFQATT and SNEGSKA (reference sequence). The CDR3 nucleotides are TGCAGTGCTAGAGATAGACGGGACGTGTCCAATGAGCAGTTCTTC. Translation: CSARDRRDVSNEQFF.

This clonotype was picked up many times. This chain uses TRBV27 with TRBJ1-1, with a tentative D call TRBD1 (5 bases). From germline, CDR1 is MNHEY and CDR2 SMNVEV (reference sequence). This CDR3 has 15 residues. V lost 5 bases, J lost 0 bases, and 13 bases lay in between. CDR3 DNA sequence: TGTGCCAGCAGTACGGCCGGGACGGTGAACACTGAAGCTTTCTTT. Translating it yields CASSTAGTVNTEAFF.